This T cell receptor beta chain originates from a study of blood T cell repertoires in COVID-19. Study context: The United States, Italy and Spain supplied acute and convalescent COVID-19 samples. The cDNA or gDNA used as material had been derived from T cells, B-cell-depleted T cells, or PBMCs.

In germline, CDR1 is LGHDT, CDR2 YNNKEL (reference sequence). J was trimmed by 5 bases and V by 5 bases; bases with no gene match: 3. There are 13 residues in the CDR3. As originally analysed: Estimates of nucleated cell counts were drawn from the amplification of reference gene primers. Clones were sequenced by immunoSEQ multiplex PCR, and TCRdb holds only the in-frame ones, with some missing. The V and J calls and clone size were taken over from that table, and D and trimming were inferred from the DNA. The data hold 110,000 or so clones, with 85% observed a single time. The TCR comes from a man aged 45-65 years with acute or convalescent COVID-19. The chain carries TRBV3-1 (or the pseudogene TRBV3-2) and TRBJ2-3, with 8 bases identical to TRBD1. Sequencing input: peripheral blood. The CDR3 nucleotides read TGTGCCAGCAGCTCACAGGGGGGAGATACGCAGTATTTT. Its protein product is CASSSQGGDTQYF.